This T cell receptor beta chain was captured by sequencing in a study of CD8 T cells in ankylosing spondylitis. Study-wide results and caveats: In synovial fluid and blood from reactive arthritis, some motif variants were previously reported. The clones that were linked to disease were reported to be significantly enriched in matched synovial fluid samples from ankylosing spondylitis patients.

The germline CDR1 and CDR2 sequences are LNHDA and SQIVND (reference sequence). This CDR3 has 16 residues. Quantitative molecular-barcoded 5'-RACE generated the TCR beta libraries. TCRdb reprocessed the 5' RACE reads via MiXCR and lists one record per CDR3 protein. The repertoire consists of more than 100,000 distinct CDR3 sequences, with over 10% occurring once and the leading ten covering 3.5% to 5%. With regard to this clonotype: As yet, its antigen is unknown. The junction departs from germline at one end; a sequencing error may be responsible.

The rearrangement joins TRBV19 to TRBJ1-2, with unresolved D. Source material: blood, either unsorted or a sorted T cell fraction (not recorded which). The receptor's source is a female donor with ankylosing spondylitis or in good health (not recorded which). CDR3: CASSIGGGIANYGYPF. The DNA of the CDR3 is TGTGCCAGTAGTATAGGTGGAGGAATTGCTAACTATGGCTACCCCTTC.